This is a list of T cell receptor beta chains from one sample in a study of T cell repertoires in cytomegalovirus infection. TCRdb fed the reads into MiXCR, producing one record per CDR3 protein. The sample records about 320,000 distinct CDR3 sequences, more than 8% being singletons. Source material: PBMCs. Receptor source: a human donor in good health (CMV status not recorded). Some clones in this sample may be carry-over from other donors' samples. CDR3s include the opening cysteine and the closing phenylalanine or tryptophan. Fields, in order: clone size, J gene, V gene, D gene, CDR3 protein, CDR3 DNA. A D gene is named only where the DNA matches it firmly. The size field is filled for only some rows; it gives once, few, many or a size class.

clone size: few; J gene: TRBJ2-1; V gene: TRBV19; D gene: TRBD2; CDR3 protein: CASSAGTSGDNEQFF; CDR3 DNA: TGTGCCAGTAGTGCGGGCACTAGCGGAGACAATGAGCAGTTCTTC
clone size: -; J gene: TRBJ1-3; V gene: TRBV6-8; D gene: -; CDR3 protein: CATSSPGNTIYF; CDR3 DNA: TGTGCCACCTCGAGCCCCGGAAACACCATATATTTT
clone size: -; J gene: TRBJ1-4; V gene: TRBV9; D gene: -; CDR3 protein: CASSVGSRSTNEKLFF; CDR3 DNA: TGTGCCAGCAGCGTAGGAAGCAGATCAACTAATGAAAAACTGTTTTTT
clone size: many; J gene: TRBJ2-3; V gene: TRBV7-2; D gene: -; CDR3 protein: CASSIGPSTDTQYF; CDR3 DNA: TGTGCCAGCAGCATCGGCCCTAGCACAGATACGCAGTATTTT
clone size: -; J gene: TRBJ2-1; V gene: TRBV10-3; D gene: -; CDR3 protein: CAIRESGVNEQFF; CDR3 DNA: TGTGCCATCAGAGAGTCGGGTGTTAATGAGCAGTTCTTC
clone size: -; J gene: TRBJ1-2; V gene: TRBV7-2; D gene: -; CDR3 protein: CASSFRDAGRGYTF; CDR3 DNA: TGTGCCAGCAGCTTCCGGGACGCAGGACGAGGCTACACCTTC
clone size: many; J gene: TRBJ2-6; V gene: TRBV4-3; D gene: -; CDR3 protein: CASSQDFRPFSGANVLTF; CDR3 DNA: TGCGCCAGCAGCCAAGATTTCCGGCCTTTCTCTGGGGCCAACGTCCTGACTTTC
clone size: few; J gene: TRBJ2-7; V gene: TRBV6-1; D gene: TRBD1; CDR3 protein: CASSLRTGLDEQYF; CDR3 DNA: TGTGCCAGCAGCCTCCGGACAGGTCTTGACGAGCAGTACTTC
clone size: -; J gene: TRBJ2-5; V gene: TRBV20-1; D gene: -; CDR3 protein: CSSGGGDPRGYQETQYF; CDR3 DNA: TGCAGCTCGGGAGGGGGCGATCCCCGGGGATACCAAGAGACCCAGTACTTC
clone size: few; J gene: TRBJ2-2; V gene: TRBV6-1; D gene: TRBD2; CDR3 protein: CASTERGLAGATGELFF; CDR3 DNA: TGTGCCAGCACCGAGAGGGGACTAGCGGGGGCCACCGGGGAGCTGTTTTTT
clone size: -; J gene: TRBJ1-6; V gene: TRBV10-3; D gene: TRBD1; CDR3 protein: CAISGTGSPNSPLHF; CDR3 DNA: TGTGCCATCAGTGGGACAGGGAGCCCCAATTCACCCCTCCACTTT
clone size: -; J gene: TRBJ1-2; V gene: TRBV27; D gene: -; CDR3 protein: CASSFQESGNYGYTF; CDR3 DNA: TGTGCCAGCAGTTTCCAGGAAAGCGGTAACTATGGCTACACCTTC
clone size: many; J gene: TRBJ1-1; V gene: TRBV5-4; D gene: -; CDR3 protein: CASSLRGAAEAFF; CDR3 DNA: TGTGCCAGCAGCTTGAGGGGGGCGGCTGAAGCTTTCTTT
clone size: many; J gene: TRBJ2-1; V gene: TRBV7-6; D gene: TRBD1; CDR3 protein: CASGDRVHNEQFF; CDR3 DNA: TGTGCCAGCGGGGACAGGGTGCACAATGAGCAGTTCTTC
clone size: few; J gene: TRBJ1-2; V gene: TRBV4-3; D gene: -; CDR3 protein: CASSQDRDGMNYGYTF; CDR3 DNA: TGCGCCAGCAGCCAAGATCGGGACGGAATGAACTATGGCTACACCTTC
clone size: few; J gene: TRBJ1-5; V gene: TRBV25-1; D gene: -; CDR3 protein: CASSDGGIGNQPQHF; CDR3 DNA: TGTGCCAGCAGTGATGGGGGGATAGGCAATCAGCCCCAGCATTTT
clone size: -; J gene: TRBJ2-2; V gene: TRBV19; D gene: TRBD2; CDR3 protein: CASSNGLAATGELFF; CDR3 DNA: TGTGCCAGTAGCAACGGACTAGCGGCCACCGGGGAGCTGTTTTTT
clone size: many; J gene: TRBJ2-1; V gene: TRBV6-6; D gene: TRBD2; CDR3 protein: CASNPRGESSYNEQFF; CDR3 DNA: TGTGCCAGCAACCCCCGGGGGGAGAGCTCCTACAATGAGCAGTTCTTC
clone size: -; J gene: TRBJ2-1; V gene: TRBV20-1; D gene: TRBD1; CDR3 protein: CSARDATRQGENEQFF; CDR3 DNA: TGCAGTGCTAGAGATGCAACAAGACAGGGAGAGAATGAGCAGTTCTTC
clone size: -; J gene: TRBJ2-5; V gene: TRBV2; D gene: TRBD2; CDR3 protein: CASSEGYSGGNGETQYF; CDR3 DNA: TGTGCCAGCAGTGAAGGGTACAGCGGGGGGAACGGGGAGACCCAGTACTTC
clone size: many; J gene: TRBJ2-1; V gene: TRBV7-7; D gene: -; CDR3 protein: CASSKNSGHNEQFF; CDR3 DNA: TGTGCCAGCAGCAAGAATAGCGGACACAATGAGCAGTTCTTC
clone size: few; J gene: TRBJ2-7; V gene: TRBV7-2; D gene: -; CDR3 protein: CASSYATEQYF; CDR3 DNA: TGTGCCAGCAGTTACGCGACGGAGCAGTACTTC
clone size: many; J gene: TRBJ2-3; V gene: TRBV7-8; D gene: TRBD2; CDR3 protein: CASSRGLGSDTQYF; CDR3 DNA: TGTGCCAGCAGCAGAGGACTAGGATCTGATACGCAGTATTTT
clone size: many; J gene: TRBJ2-5; V gene: TRBV7-2; D gene: TRBD1; CDR3 protein: CASTTRGLPPQETQYF; CDR3 DNA: TGTGCCAGCACCACGAGGGGGCTTCCCCCCCAAGAGACCCAGTACTTC
clone size: many; J gene: TRBJ2-1; V gene: TRBV7-9; D gene: TRBD2; CDR3 protein: CASSYPLAGGGDEQFF; CDR3 DNA: TGTGCCAGCAGCTACCCACTAGCGGGAGGTGGCGATGAGCAGTTCTTC
clone size: -; J gene: TRBJ2-1; V gene: TRBV4-1; D gene: -; CDR3 protein: CASSQDPQWQRSYNEQFF; CDR3 DNA: TGCGCCAGCAGCCAAGATCCCCAGTGGCAGCGGAGTTACAATGAGCAGTTCTTC
clone size: -; J gene: TRBJ2-5; V gene: TRBV5-6; D gene: -; CDR3 protein: CASSRRSTSRTQYF; CDR3 DNA: TGTGCCAGCAGCCGACGATCTACCAGTCGGACCCAGTACTTC
clone size: few; J gene: TRBJ2-4; V gene: TRBV27; D gene: TRBD2; CDR3 protein: CASSLTGLANIQYF; CDR3 DNA: TGTGCCAGCAGTCTAACGGGACTAGCAAACATTCAGTACTTC
clone size: few; J gene: TRBJ2-5; V gene: TRBV6-2/TRBV6-3; D gene: TRBD2; CDR3 protein: CASSSGRARETQYF; CDR3 DNA: TGTGCCAGCAGTTCCGGGAGGGCCCGGGAGACCCAGTACTTC
clone size: many; J gene: TRBJ1-5; V gene: TRBV6-5; D gene: -; CDR3 protein: CASSASHPRGNQPQHF; CDR3 DNA: TGTGCCAGCAGTGCCAGCCATCCTAGGGGCAATCAGCCCCAGCATTTT
clone size: few; J gene: TRBJ2-1; V gene: TRBV20-1; D gene: -; CDR3 protein: CSARDWEQFF; CDR3 DNA: TGCAGTGCTAGAGATTGGGAGCAGTTCTTC
clone size: many; J gene: TRBJ2-3; V gene: TRBV11-3; D gene: -; CDR3 protein: CASSPSDGTDTQYF; CDR3 DNA: TGTGCCAGCAGCCCTAGCGACGGTACAGATACGCAGTATTTT
clone size: -; J gene: TRBJ2-5; V gene: TRBV20-1; D gene: -; CDR3 protein: CSARGAPRETQYF; CDR3 DNA: TGCAGTGCTAGAGGGGCCCCAAGGGAGACCCAGTACTTC
clone size: few; J gene: TRBJ2-3; V gene: TRBV10-3; D gene: TRBD2; CDR3 protein: CAISGGGGITDTQYF; CDR3 DNA: TGTGCCATCAGCGGCGGGGGGGGGATCACAGATACGCAGTATTTT
clone size: -; J gene: TRBJ1-1; V gene: TRBV9; D gene: -; CDR3 protein: CASSPPSNTEAFF; CDR3 DNA: TGTGCCAGCAGCCCCCCCTCTAACACTGAAGCTTTCTTT
clone size: -; J gene: TRBJ1-1; V gene: TRBV7-6; D gene: -; CDR3 protein: CASSLATNTEAFF; CDR3 DNA: TGTGCCAGCAGCTTAGCGACGAACACTGAAGCTTTCTTT
clone size: many; J gene: TRBJ2-1; V gene: TRBV7-6; D gene: TRBD2; CDR3 protein: CASSLVLASNNEQFF; CDR3 DNA: TGTGCCAGCAGCTTAGTACTAGCGAGCAACAATGAGCAGTTCTTC
clone size: few; J gene: TRBJ1-4; V gene: TRBV7-6; D gene: -; CDR3 protein: CASSSLGRNEKLFF; CDR3 DNA: TGTGCCAGCAGCTCCTTAGGGAGAAATGAAAAACTGTTTTTT
clone size: many; J gene: TRBJ2-7; V gene: TRBV3-1; D gene: TRBD2; CDR3 protein: CASSPLAGVSHEQYF; CDR3 DNA: TGTGCCAGCAGCCCCTTAGCGGGAGTTTCCCACGAGCAGTACTTC
clone size: many; J gene: TRBJ1-1; V gene: TRBV7-2; D gene: -; CDR3 protein: CASSFEGMNTEAFF; CDR3 DNA: TGTGCCAGCAGCTTTGAAGGGATGAACACTGAAGCTTTCTTT
clone size: -; J gene: TRBJ2-3; V gene: TRBV4-3; D gene: -; CDR3 protein: CASSQGPAAPSTDTQYF; CDR3 DNA: TGCGCCAGCAGCCAAGGGCCAGCGGCGCCTAGCACAGATACGCAGTATTTT
clone size: many; J gene: TRBJ2-3; V gene: TRBV7-2; D gene: TRBD2; CDR3 protein: CASSSLAGPTDTQYF; CDR3 DNA: TGTGCCAGCAGCTCCTTAGCGGGCCCAACAGATACGCAGTATTTT
clone size: few; J gene: TRBJ2-2; V gene: TRBV18; D gene: -; CDR3 protein: CASSVNRVTGELFF; CDR3 DNA: TGTGCCAGCTCAGTCAACAGGGTCACCGGGGAGCTGTTTTTT
clone size: few; J gene: TRBJ1-1; V gene: TRBV20-1; D gene: -; CDR3 protein: CSADGNTEAFF; CDR3 DNA: TGCAGTGCTGACGGGAACACTGAAGCTTTCTTT
clone size: many; J gene: TRBJ2-5; V gene: TRBV7-6; D gene: -; CDR3 protein: CASSLNLVPQETQYF; CDR3 DNA: TGTGCCAGCAGCTTGAATCTCGTTCCTCAAGAGACCCAGTACTTC
clone size: many; J gene: TRBJ1-4; V gene: TRBV7-2; D gene: -; CDR3 protein: CASSLGGRLNEKLFF; CDR3 DNA: TGTGCCAGCAGCTTAGGCGGCAGACTTAATGAAAAACTGTTTTTT
clone size: many; J gene: TRBJ1-1; V gene: TRBV18; D gene: -; CDR3 protein: CASSPQGTWTEAFF; CDR3 DNA: TGTGCCAGCTCACCACAGGGGACGTGGACTGAAGCTTTCTTT
clone size: many; J gene: TRBJ2-6; V gene: TRBV12-3/TRBV12-4; D gene: -; CDR3 protein: CASRPGTGANVLTF; CDR3 DNA: TGTGCCAGCCGCCCCGGGACTGGGGCCAACGTCCTGACTTTC
clone size: -; J gene: TRBJ2-7; V gene: TRBV7-8; D gene: TRBD2; CDR3 protein: CASSLASGGYEQHF; CDR3 DNA: TGTGCCAGCAGCTTAGCTAGCGGGGGTTACGAGCAGCACTTC
clone size: many; J gene: TRBJ2-1; V gene: TRBV20-1; D gene: -; CDR3 protein: CSARDNLDWELSEQFF; CDR3 DNA: TGCAGTGCTAGAGATAACTTGGACTGGGAACTCAGTGAGCAGTTCTTC
clone size: -; J gene: TRBJ2-7; V gene: TRBV4-1; D gene: -; CDR3 protein: CASSPTAGTYEQYF; CDR3 DNA: TGCGCCAGCAGCCCTACGGCGGGGACCTACGAGCAGTACTTC
clone size: few; J gene: TRBJ2-7; V gene: TRBV11-2; D gene: TRBD2; CDR3 protein: CASSSGAGAYEQYF; CDR3 DNA: TGTGCCAGCAGCTCTGGGGCGGGAGCCTACGAGCAGTACTTC
clone size: many; J gene: TRBJ2-2; V gene: TRBV6-1; D gene: TRBD1; CDR3 protein: CASSKQGADTGELFF; CDR3 DNA: TGTGCCAGCAGCAAACAGGGGGCAGACACCGGGGAGCTGTTTTTT
clone size: -; J gene: TRBJ2-1; V gene: TRBV27; D gene: TRBD2; CDR3 protein: CASSLGLAGRGSYNEQFF; CDR3 DNA: TGTGCCAGCAGTTTAGGGCTAGCGGGGAGGGGGTCCTACAATGAGCAGTTCTTC
clone size: many; J gene: TRBJ1-1; V gene: TRBV7-2; D gene: TRBD1; CDR3 protein: CASRTTGQIYNTEAFF; CDR3 DNA: TGTGCCAGCCGCACTACGGGACAGATTTATAACACTGAAGCTTTCTTT
clone size: many; J gene: TRBJ1-4; V gene: TRBV7-2; D gene: -; CDR3 protein: CASSLSGAATNEKLFF; CDR3 DNA: TGTGCCAGCAGCTTATCGGGGGCCGCTACTAATGAAAAACTGTTTTTT
clone size: few; J gene: TRBJ2-7; V gene: TRBV28; D gene: TRBD1; CDR3 protein: CASSFNRGVSYEQYF; CDR3 DNA: TGTGCCAGCAGTTTTAACAGGGGAGTTTCCTACGAGCAGTACTTC
clone size: few; J gene: TRBJ2-3; V gene: TRBV12-3/TRBV12-4; D gene: -; CDR3 protein: CASTRDSTDTQYF; CDR3 DNA: TGTGCCAGCACCCGGGACAGCACAGATACGCAGTATTTT
clone size: many; J gene: TRBJ1-5; V gene: TRBV10-3; D gene: -; CDR3 protein: CAISVDRTQPQHF; CDR3 DNA: TGTGCCATCAGTGTTGACAGGACCCAGCCCCAGCATTTT
clone size: -; J gene: TRBJ1-1; V gene: TRBV20-1; D gene: -; CDR3 protein: CSASGGARMNTEAFF; CDR3 DNA: TGCAGTGCTAGTGGGGGGGCCAGAATGAACACTGAAGCTTTCTTT